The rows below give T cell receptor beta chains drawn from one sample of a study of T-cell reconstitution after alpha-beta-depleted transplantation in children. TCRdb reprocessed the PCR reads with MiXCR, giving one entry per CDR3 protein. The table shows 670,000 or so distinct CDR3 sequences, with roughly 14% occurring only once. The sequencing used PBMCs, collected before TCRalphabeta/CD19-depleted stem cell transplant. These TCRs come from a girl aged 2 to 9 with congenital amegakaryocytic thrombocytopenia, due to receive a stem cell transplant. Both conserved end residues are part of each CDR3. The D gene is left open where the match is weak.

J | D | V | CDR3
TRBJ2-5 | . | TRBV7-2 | CASSLGISGGQETQYF
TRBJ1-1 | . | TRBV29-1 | CSVEVKVYEAFF
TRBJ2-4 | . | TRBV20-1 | CSARTDELENIQYF
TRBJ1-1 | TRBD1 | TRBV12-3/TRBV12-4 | CASTRGTERTFF
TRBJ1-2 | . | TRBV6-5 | CASSYGTALRGYTF
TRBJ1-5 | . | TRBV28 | CASSLWGSGVPGPQHF
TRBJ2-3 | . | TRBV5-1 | CASSSRDLVTDTQYF
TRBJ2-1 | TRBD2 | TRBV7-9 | CASSWTSPYNEQFF
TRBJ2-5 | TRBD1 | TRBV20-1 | CSASVTDRGWTQYF
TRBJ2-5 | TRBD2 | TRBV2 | CASSALLLAGEETQYF
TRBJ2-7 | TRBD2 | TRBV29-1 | CSVLGGRTYEQYF
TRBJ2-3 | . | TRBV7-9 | CAEHGNDGTDTQYF
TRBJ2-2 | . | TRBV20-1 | CSAIVGGTGELFF
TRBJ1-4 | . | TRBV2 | CASSEDRLTTNEKLFF
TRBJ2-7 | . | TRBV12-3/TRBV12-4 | CASSLRTVEQYF
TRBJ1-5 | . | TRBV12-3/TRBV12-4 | CASSPWTDSNQPQHF
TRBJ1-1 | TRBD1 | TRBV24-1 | CATSENGQATEAFF
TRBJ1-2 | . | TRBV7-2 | CASSLSYLGYTF
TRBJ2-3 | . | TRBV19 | CASSMPGLGPDTQYF
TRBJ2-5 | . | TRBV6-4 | CASSTQQVPGLGLQETQYF
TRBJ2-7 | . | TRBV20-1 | CSAREDEQYF
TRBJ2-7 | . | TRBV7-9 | CASSPVVGGEQYF
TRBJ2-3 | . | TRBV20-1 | CSARVRTDTQYF
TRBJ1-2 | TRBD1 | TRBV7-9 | CASSSRDRVGYTF
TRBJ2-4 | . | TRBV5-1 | CASSLGGGLAKNIQYF
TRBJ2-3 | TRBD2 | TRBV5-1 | CASFLRTSGTTDTQYF
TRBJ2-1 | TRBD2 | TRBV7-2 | CASSQNSGSGNEQFF
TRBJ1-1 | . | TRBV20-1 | CSARSTVMNTEAFF
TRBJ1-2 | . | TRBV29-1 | CSVDREYGYTF
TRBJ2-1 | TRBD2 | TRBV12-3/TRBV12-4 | CASTRAGARDEQFF
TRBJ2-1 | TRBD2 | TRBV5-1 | CASSPRGSPAGAVYNEQFF
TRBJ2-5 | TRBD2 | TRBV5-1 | CASSLGGLAEKETQYF
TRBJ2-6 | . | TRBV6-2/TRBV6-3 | CASSLAPQYSGANVLTF
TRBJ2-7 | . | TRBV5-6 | CASSFLAEQYF
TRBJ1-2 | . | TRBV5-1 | CASSPTRDGGWYGYTF
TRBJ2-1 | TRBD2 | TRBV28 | CASSFRLAGGPDYNEQFF
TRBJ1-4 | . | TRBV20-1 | CSADPLATNEKLFF
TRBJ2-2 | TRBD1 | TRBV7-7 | CASSLDRASTGELFF
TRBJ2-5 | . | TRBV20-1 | CSALRPGQETQYF
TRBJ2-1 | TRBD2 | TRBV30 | CAWTIAGVGNEQFF
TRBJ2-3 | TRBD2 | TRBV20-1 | CSGRGGRASDTQYF
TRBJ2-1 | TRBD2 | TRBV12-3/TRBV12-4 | CASSVWASGSNEQFF
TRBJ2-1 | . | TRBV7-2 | CASSEPGLLGNEQFF
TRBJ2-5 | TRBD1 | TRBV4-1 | CASSQDPGGEQTQYF
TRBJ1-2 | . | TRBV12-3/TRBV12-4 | CASREQGANYGYTF
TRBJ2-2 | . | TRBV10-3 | CAISDGVDLNTGELFF
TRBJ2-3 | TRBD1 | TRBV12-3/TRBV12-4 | CASSYRDRGRYTQYF
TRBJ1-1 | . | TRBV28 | CASMTGSAEAFF
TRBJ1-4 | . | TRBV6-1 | CASSEGQGREKLFF
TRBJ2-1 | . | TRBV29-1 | CSASERWTSSYNEQFF